The T cell receptor beta chain described here comes from a study of OX40 agonist ivuxolimab in advanced cancers. Study-wide background: Patients were given ivuxolimab, an antibody that agonizes OX40 (CD134). Notes on the study in general: There was clonal expansion of CD4+ and CD8+ blood T cells by week 6 at 0.1 to 3.0 mg/kg.

V lost 5 bases and J 6 bases, leaving 7 bases between the germline ends. The CDR3 is 12 amino acids. Germline V gives CDR1 SEHNR, CDR2 FQNEAQ (reference sequence). With respect to this clone: The antigen is not known.

Here immunoSEQ multiplex PCR was the method, and the copy in TCRdb shows in-frame clones only, minus some. This table holds under 150,000 clones, roughly nine tenths found once. Sampling of blood occurred at baseline, cycle 4 day 1, and cycle 7 day 1. The chain is built from TRBV7-9 and TRBJ2-2, with D perhaps being TRBD1 or TRBD2 (5 bases each). This TCR derives from an adult with an advanced solid tumor such as melanoma, head and neck, liver or kidney cancer. Sequences were derived from CD4+ or CD8+ T cells sorted from blood, sampled in a trial of the OX40 agonist ivuxolimab. DNA of the CDR3: TGTGCCAGCAGCGGGGGACCCGGGGAGCTGTTTTTT. Translated, it gives CASSGGPGELFF.